One and the same sample provided the 24 T cell receptor beta chains below, sequenced in a study of cytomegalovirus exposure and HLA in healthy donors. Amplification used 60 Vbeta primers and 13 Jbeta primers. Clones were sequenced by immunoSEQ multiplex PCR, and TCRdb holds only the in-frame ones, with some missing. The data contain 200,000 to 250,000 clones, around 80% of them singletons. Sequencing was done on a sample of PBMCs. The origin of the receptors is a man in his forties or fifties in good health and CMV-seronegative.

The chain carries TRBV7-2 and TRBJ1-4; a weak D match, TRBD1 (5 bases). CDR3 length: 14 amino acids. Germline lookup yields CDR1 SGHTA and CDR2 FQGNSA. The V and J ends lost 0 bases and 5 bases respectively, with 7 bases between them. The CDR3 here is CASSLAGVNEKLFF. DNA of the CDR3: TGTGCCAGCAGCTTAGCAGGGGTAAATGAAAAACTGTTTTTT.

This rearrangement joins TRBV4-1 to TRBJ2-7; D unclear. Germline V CDR1 and CDR2: MGHRA, YSYEKL. CDR3 length equals 15 residues. V lost 0 bases, J lost 2 bases, and 11 bases lay in between. The CDR3 region is CASSQEPNVAYEQYF. CDR3 DNA sequence: TGCGCCAGCAGCCAAGAGCCAAACGTAGCCTACGAGCAGTACTTC.

This clone was seen a handful of times. V gene TRBV6-1 combines with J gene TRBJ1-1, with TRBD1 matching over 7 bases. The CDR3 totals 14 residues. The J segment lost 8 bases and the V segment lost 4 bases, leaving 10 bases of the junction unmatched. Germline V gene data show CDR1 as MNHNS and CDR2 as SASEGT. In DNA form, the CDR3 reads TGTGCCAGCAGTGTCCGCCCAGGGGGGCTGGAAGCTTTCTTT. This codes for CASSVRPGGLEAFF.

V is TRBV5-1 and J is TRBJ2-1; 9 positions agree with TRBD2. This CDR3 has 17 amino acids. Trimming cost V 0 bases and J 8 bases; bases outside gene matches: 12. Germline assignment: CDR1 SGHRS and CDR2 YFSETQ. The CDR3 protein is CASSLESAGGPGDEQFF. The CDR3 DNA reads TGCGCCAGCAGCTTGGAGTCCGCGGGAGGGCCTGGGGATGAGCAGTTCTTC.

The V and J genes are TRBV27 and TRBJ2-7; 9 bases are shared with TRBD1. Germline V gives CDR1 MNHEY, CDR2 SMNVEV (reference sequence). The CDR3 consists of 16 residues. Unmatched junction bases numbered 12, after V lost 4 bases and J lost 5 bases. The CDR3 nucleotides read TGTGCCAGCAGTTCACCCGGGACAGGGAATGCCCACGAGCAGTACTTC. It codes for CASSSPGTGNAHEQYF.

In nucleotides, the CDR3 is TGTGCCAGCAGGGTCGCGGGCGCAACTAATGAAAAACTGTTTTTT. Translating gives CASRVAGATNEKLFF. The chain combines TRBV11-2 with TRBJ1-4, with D uncertain. Germline V gene sequence: CDR1 SGHAT, CDR2 FQNNGV. The CDR3 has 15 residues. V lost 6 bases, J lost 0 bases, and 11 bases lay in between.

This clone has just a few counts. The J gene is TRBJ2-5, the V gene TRBV5-1, with D possibly being TRBD2 (6 bases). V gave up 0 bases and J gave up 11 bases, with 23 bases separating them. Germline V gene data show CDR1 as SGHRS and CDR2 as YFSETQ. This CDR3 comprises 16 residues. DNA of the CDR3: TGCGCCAGCAGCTTGGATGGCTTAACACCGCTACGGGAGCAGTACTTC. Its protein product is CASSLDGLTPLREQYF.

J is TRBJ2-7 and V is TRBV7-6; TRBD2 matches 7 bases. Germline V CDR1 and CDR2: SGHVS, FNYEAQ. J lost 2 bases, V lost 4 bases, and 5 bases had no gene match. The CDR3 length is 14 residues. The CDR3 DNA is TGTGCCAGCAGCTATTCTAGCGGTCCCTACGAGCAGTACTTC. This gives the protein CASSYSSGPYEQYF.

This chain links TRBV19 with TRBJ2-7; 7 nucleotides align to TRBD1. The V gene end was trimmed by 7 bases and the J gene end by 4 bases; junction bases not matched to a gene: 10. The CDR3 loop spans 14 amino acids. CDR1 and CDR2 (germline): LNHDA, SQIVND (reference sequence). The CDR3 protein is CASNRGTPEYEQYF. CDR3 nucleotides: TGTGCCAGTAACAGGGGAACCCCCGAGTACGAGCAGTACTTC. Looking up the rest from reference TRBV19 and TRBJ2-7 gives the full variable domain: DGGITQSPKYLFRKEGQNVTLSCEQNLNHDAMYWYRQDPGQGLRLIYYSQIVNDFQKGDIAEGYSVSREKKESFPLTVTSAQKNPTAFYLCASNRGTPEYEQYFGPGTRLTVT.

The rearrangement uses TRBV27 and TRBJ2-5, with a possible D match to TRBD2 (6 bases). V lost 5 bases and J lost 5, with 15 bases in between. The germline gives CDR1 MNHEY, CDR2 SMNVEV (reference sequence). The CDR3 covers 14 residues. The CDR3 bases are TGTGCCAGCAGTGCCGGGAGAGCGTGGGAGACCCAGTACTTC. It codes for CASSAGRAWETQYF.

The chain carries TRBV6-5 and TRBJ1-2; 7 bases map to TRBD1. V shed 7 bases and J 8 bases; nucleotides not matched to a gene: 7. This CDR3 has 12 residues. From germline, CDR1 is MNHEY and CDR2 SVGAGI. CDR3 residues: CASKTGVVGYTF. CDR3 bases: TGTGCCAGCAAAACAGGGGTTGTAGGCTACACCTTC.

The rearrangement uses TRBV2 and TRBJ2-5; D is uncertain. The J call may not be correct, given that the DNA end is closer to TRBJ2-7. Germline values: CDR1 SNHLY, CDR2 FYNNEI. The CDR3 is 15 residues long. CDR3 DNA sequence: TGTGCCAGCAGTGAACCAGTCCCCTTAGCCTACGAGCAGTACTTC. Residues: CASSEPVPLAYEQYF.

This sequence joins TRBV6-4 and TRBJ2-3; D ambiguous. CDR1 MRHNA and CDR2 SNTAGT come from the germline V gene. This CDR3 spans 15 amino acids. V lost 4 bases, J lost 0 bases, and 11 bases lay in between. In nucleotides, the CDR3 is TGTGCCAGCAGTGCGACACAGTTTAGCACAGATACGCAGTATTTT. It is translated as CASSATQFSTDTQYF.

A remark on this clone: A junction boundary mismatches the germline segment, possibly from a read error. Other nucleotide sequences in the sample specify the same CDR3. The CDR3 sequence: CASSLAAGGYTDTQYF. The CDR3 DNA reads TGCGCCAGCAGCTTAGCGGCAGGGGGGTACACAGATACGCAGTATTTT. The chain recombines TRBV7-9 with TRBJ2-3, with a tentative D call TRBD1 (7 bases). In germline, CDR1 is SEHNR, CDR2 FQNEAQ (reference sequence). The CDR3 is made up of 16 amino acids.

V gene TRBV28 combines with J gene TRBJ2-3; 9 bases match TRBD2. The V gene end was trimmed by 3 bases and the J gene end by 2 bases; junction bases not matched to a gene: 3. CDR3 length: 15 amino acids. Germline values: CDR1 MDHEN, CDR2 SYDVKM. For the CDR3, the DNA is TGTGCCAGCAGTTTGGCGGGAGGGCCCACAGATACGCAGTATTTT. Its translation is CASSLAGGPTDTQYF. Based on the CDR3 plus reference TRBV28 and TRBJ2-3, the full variable domain is DVKVTQSSRYLVKRTGEKVFLECVQDMDHENMFWYRQDPGLGLRLIYFSYDVKMKEKGDIPEGYSVSREKKERFSLILESASTNQTSMYLCASSLAGGPTDTQYFGPGTRLTVL.

This chain uses TRBV18 with TRBJ1-3; perhaps TRBD1 as D (6 bases). V shed 1 base and J shed 0 bases, with 10 bases lying between them. Per germline, CDR1 KGHSH and CDR2 LQKENI. The CDR3 is 16 residues long. CDR3 protein: CASSPLQGTSGNTIYF. The CDR3 DNA is TGTGCCAGCTCACCACTCCAGGGGACCTCTGGAAACACCATATATTTT. The full variable domain, in which reference TRBV18 and TRBJ1-3 provide the parts outside the CDR3, is NAGVMQNPRHLVRRRGQEARLRCSPMKGHSHVYWYRQLPEEGLKFMVYLQKENIIDESGMPKERFSAEFPKEGPSILRIQQVVRGDSAAYFCASSPLQGTSGNTIYFGEGSWLTVV.

This sequence joins TRBV2 and TRBJ1-5, with no clear D. Trimming pared 3 bases from V and 2 bases from J, leaving 11 bases between. The germline CDR1 and CDR2 sequences are SNHLY and FYNNEI. The CDR3 extends over 15 amino acids. Written as DNA, the CDR3 is TGTGCCAGCAGTGATGGCAGGTCGGGCAATCAGCCCCAGCATTTT. Its protein product is CASSDGRSGNQPQHF.

The V gene is TRBV9, the J gene TRBJ2-7, with a possible D match to TRBD1 (5 bases). This CDR3 spans 15 amino acids. Trimming pared 0 bases from V and 6 bases from J, leaving 16 bases between. Germline V CDR1 and CDR2: SGDLS, YYNGEE. DNA for the CDR3: TGTGCCAGCAGCGTAGGGACAACTACGGCCGGCGAGCAGTACTTC. Protein sequence: CASSVGTTTAGEQYF.

This chain connects TRBV5-1 to TRBJ2-7, with D possibly matching TRBD1 (6 bases). Looked up from germline, CDR1 is SGHRS and CDR2 is YFSETQ. V was clipped by 4 bases and J by 0 bases, with 11 bases between them. There are 14 residues in the CDR3. DNA for the CDR3: TGCGCCAGCAGCACCACAGGGTACTCCTACGAGCAGTACTTC. Translating it yields CASSTTGYSYEQYF.

The chain links TRBV11-2 to TRBJ2-7; 7 bases match TRBD1. Trimming at V came to 5 bases and at J to 4 bases, leaving 5 bases not matched to a gene. The germline CDR1 and CDR2 sequences are SGHAT and FQNNGV. The CDR3 extends over 13 amino acids. The CDR3 sequence: CASSQGTDYEQYF. The CDR3 DNA reads TGTGCCAGCAGCCAGGGGACAGATTACGAGCAGTACTTC.

The chain recombines TRBV27 with TRBJ1-2; the D is unclear. Trimming shortened V by 7 bases and J by 3 bases, and 15 bases separated the two germline ends. CDR1 and CDR2 (germline): MNHEY, SMNVEV (reference sequence). The CDR3 runs to 14 residues. The DNA of the CDR3 is TGTGCCAGCACTCGACTGGGTGGCGACTATGGCTACACCTTC. It yields the protein CASTRLGGDYGYTF.

The V call is TRBV7-9, the J call TRBJ2-3; tentatively, D is TRBD2 (5 bases). Germline-derived CDR1 and CDR2 are SEHNR and FQNEAQ (reference sequence). The CDR3 is 15 residues long. The V and J ends lost 5 bases and 5 bases respectively, with 17 bases between them. The CDR3 spells CASSLGEQREDTQYF. The CDR3 DNA sequence: TGTGCCAGCAGCCTTGGGGAGCAGAGGGAAGATACGCAGTATTTT.

This clone was found once. The J gene is TRBJ1-5, the V gene TRBV18; D may be TRBD1 (5 bases). The CDR3 has 13 amino acids. CDR1 is KGHSH, CDR2 LQKENI, per germline. V lost 1 base to trimming and J lost 5 bases, with 6 bases between them. The CDR3 region has the DNA TGTGCCAGCTCACCACTAGGGGATCAGCCCCAGCATTTT. Translating it yields CASSPLGDQPQHF.

This chain joins TRBV28 and TRBJ1-2, with TRBD1 as a possible D gene (5 bases). Germline CDR1 is MDHEN and CDR2 is SYDVKM. This CDR3 region has 13 residues. V was clipped by 6 bases and J by 4 bases, with 12 bases between them. Here the CDR3 reads CASSPRQIYGYTF. The DNA for the CDR3 is TGTGCCAGCAGCCCCCGACAGATCTATGGCTACACCTTC.